Here is one T cell receptor (beta chain) with its context. The antigen remains undetermined. The CDR3 is 15 residues long. V shed 3 bases and J shed 1 base, with 9 bases lying between them. CDR1 and CDR2 from the germline V gene are LNHDA and SQIVND (reference sequence). The sample originates from a study of CD8 T cells in Susac syndrome. Sequencing of TCR beta, carried out with a high-throughput approach, was applied to CD8+ and CD4+ T cells from the blood. Purification of the CD8+ and CD4+ T cells relied on negative isolation, and TEMRA cells underwent FACS enrichment. The RNA input was roughly 0.45 to 1 ug, and it was reverse transcribed with random hexamers. A multiplex approach, immunoSEQ multiplex PCR, amplified TCR beta CDR3 across 54 Vbeta and 13 Jbeta. TCRdb re-derived calls from the immunoSEQ multiplex PCR reads in MiXCR, one entry per CDR3 protein. The data contain 120,000 or so distinct CDR3 sequences, 90% to 95% of them singletons.

Points from the study as a whole: Regarding the TCR sequencing and HLA analysis, the study admitted that a relatively small number of individuals were involved.

The sequenced material came from CD4+ T cells from PBMCs. The sequence came from a human donor in good health. The V and J genes are TRBV19 and TRBJ2-2; tentatively, D is TRBD1 (5 bases). As DNA, the CDR3 is TGTGCCAGTAGTATTCGACAGATGAACACCGGGGAGCTGTTTTTT. It translates to CASSIRQMNTGELFF.